This passage covers 21 T cell receptor beta chains from one sample sequenced in a study of blood T cell repertoires in COVID-19. Assay used: immunoSEQ multiplex PCR; TCRdb lists only in-frame clones, some missing. The sample has about 240,000 clones; approximately 78% are singletons. Sequenced input: peripheral blood. These receptors came from a woman aged 55-69 years with active or convalescent COVID-19.

This chain links TRBV6-4 with TRBJ2-1, with 11 nucleotides matching TRBD1. The germline CDR1 and CDR2 sequences are MRHNA and SNTAGT. The CDR3 sequence is 15 residues long. Germline trimming cut 3 bases from V and 8 bases from J; bases unmatched to any gene: 6. The CDR3 region is CASSEGTGGVDEQFF. DNA for the CDR3: TGTGCCAGCAGTGAGGGGACAGGGGGGGTCGATGAGCAGTTCTTC.

This chain connects TRBV6-5 to TRBJ1-2, with TRBD1 as a possible D gene (5 bases). CDR3 length: 13 residues. V gave up 3 bases and J gave up 4 bases, with 9 bases separating them. The germline V gene encodes CDR1 MNHEY and CDR2 SVGAGI. The CDR3 nucleotides are TGTGCCAGCAGTTATGGGGCGTTCTATGGCTACACCTTC. Amino acids: CASSYGAFYGYTF.

The V gene is TRBV5-1, the J gene TRBJ1-6; D is perhaps TRBD1 (6 bases). CDR3 length: 14 residues. Germline lookup yields CDR1 SGHRS and CDR2 YFSETQ. V dropped 4 bases and J dropped 3 bases, with 8 bases sitting between them. CDR3 coding DNA: TGCGCCAGCAGCCTGGACAGCTATAATTCACCCCTCCACTTT. Translation: CASSLDSYNSPLHF. Full variable domain (missing parts from reference TRBV5-1 and TRBJ1-6): KAGVTQTPRYLIKTRGQQVTLSCSPISGHRSVSWYQQTPGQGLQFLFEYFSETQRNKGNFPGRFSGRQFSNSRSEMNVSTLELGDSALYLCASSLDSYNSPLHFGNGTRLTVT.

The chain couples TRBV11-2 to TRBJ1-2; 8 nucleotides match TRBD1. This CDR3 spans 16 amino acids. The V and J ends lost 4 bases and 4 bases, in that order; junction bases with no gene match: 11. CDR1 and CDR2 from the germline V gene are SGHAT and FQNNGV. In DNA form, the CDR3 reads TGTGCCAGCAGCTCTGACAGGGGCGGGTGGACCTATGGCTACACCTTC. It translates to CASSSDRGGWTYGYTF.

Points on this clone: The same CDR3 can be traced to other DNA sequences in this sample. The chain has TRBV7-2 and TRBJ1-2; D uncertain. The length of the CDR3 is 15 residues. Trimming cost V 1 base and J 0 bases, with 9 bases left between them. From germline, CDR1 is SGHTA and CDR2 FQGNSA. CDR3 amino acids: CASSLGRGANYGYTF. Here the CDR3 DNA reads TGTGCCAGCAGCTTAGGCCGAGGAGCTAACTATGGCTACACCTTC.

The V gene is TRBV10-3, the J gene TRBJ2-7, with D perhaps TRBD1 (5 bases). The CDR3 contains 14 residues. V lost 3 bases and J lost 5, with 14 bases in between. Germline assignment: CDR1 ENHRY and CDR2 SYGVKD. CDR3 bases: TGTGCCATCAGTGACCAGGGTGACCTGGACGAGCAGTACTTC. This gives the protein CAISDQGDLDEQYF.

The chain is built from TRBV6-1 and TRBJ1-5, with D tentatively TRBD1 (6 bases). The length of the CDR3 is 12 residues. V gave up 1 base and J gave up 9 bases, with 7 bases separating them. From germline, CDR1 is MNHNS and CDR2 SASEGT. The CDR3 DNA follows: TGTGCCAGCAGTGAAGGGGGGCGGCCCCAGCATTTT. Protein: CASSEGGRPQHF.

This clone was recorded only once. The V and J genes are TRBV10-1 and TRBJ2-7, with D perhaps TRBD2 (7 bases). The CDR3 is 17 residues long. Trimming left V 8 bases short and J 3 bases short, with 26 bases between. Germline lookup yields CDR1 WNHNN and CDR2 SYGVQD (reference sequence). For the CDR3, the DNA is TGCGCCAGCGGCAGTGGGGGGGGGCGGGCGTCTGGCTACGAGCAGTACTTC. Translating gives CASGSGGGRASGYEQYF.

This rearrangement joins TRBV4-1 to TRBJ1-5; TRBD1 might be the D (6 bases). Deletions cut 1 base from V and 0 bases from J, with 16 bases between. The CDR3 is 18 amino acids. In germline, CDR1 is MGHRA, CDR2 YSYEKL. CDR3 sequence reads: CASSQAGPGESSNQPQHF. The CDR3 bases are TGCGCCAGCAGCCAAGCCGGGCCAGGGGAGTCTAGCAATCAGCCCCAGCATTTT.

The chain recombines TRBV18 with TRBJ1-1, with D perhaps matching TRBD1 (5 bases). The CDR3 has 14 amino acids. V was pared by 4 bases and J by 1 base, with 10 bases between. CDR1 and CDR2 from the germline V gene are KGHSH and LQKENI. CDR3 nucleotide sequence: TGTGCCAGCTCACTCGGAAGGGGGAACACTGAAGCTTTCTTT. Its translation is CASSLGRGNTEAFF.

This rearrangement joins TRBV30 to TRBJ2-7; D perhaps matches TRBD2 (6 bases). Germline CDR1 GTSNPN, CDR2 SVGIG (reference sequence). Trimming removed 4 bases from V and 6 bases from J, with 16 bases in between. The CDR3 sequence is 13 residues long. The CDR3 loop reads CAWIAGGNGEQYF. The CDR3 DNA sequence: TGTGCCTGGATAGCTGGGGGGAATGGCGAGCAGTACTTC.

This CDR3 is CASSPHNRDRINEQFF. Here the CDR3 DNA reads TGTGCCAGCAGCCCCCATAACCGGGACAGGATCAATGAGCAGTTCTTC. This sequence joins TRBV7-6 and TRBJ2-1; 8 bases fit TRBD1. The germline V gene has CDR1 SGHVS and CDR2 FNYEAQ. After removal of 5 bases from V and 6 bases from J, the junction contained 12 bases not matched to a gene. The CDR3 covers 16 residues.

The rearrangement joins TRBV27 to TRBJ1-1, with 9 nucleotides matching TRBD1. The germline V gene encodes CDR1 MNHEY and CDR2 SMNVEV (reference sequence). The CDR3 totals 15 residues. V shed 1 base, J shed 5 bases, and the junction held 5 bases outside the gene matches. This chain's CDR3 is CASSLLGQGRTEAFF. In DNA form, the CDR3 reads TGTGCCAGCAGTTTATTGGGACAGGGTCGGACTGAAGCTTTCTTT.

The chain recombines TRBV11-2 with TRBJ2-7; TRBD2 might be the D (5 bases). Germline V gene sequence: CDR1 SGHAT, CDR2 FQNNGV. The ends were cut back, 4 bases at V and 6 bases at J, with 10 bases in the middle. This CDR3 spans 12 amino acids. CDR3 nucleotide sequence: TGTGCCAGCAGCTCCCCGAGCGGCGAGCAGTACTTC. This gives the protein CASSSPSGEQYF.

The chain links TRBV5-3 to TRBJ2-5; 7 bases agree with TRBD1. TRBV5-3 is annotated as an ORF whose role is uncertain. J gave up 4 bases and V 0 bases, and 9 bases lay outside the gene matches. This CDR3 has 16 amino acids. The CDR3 DNA follows: TGTGCCAGAAGCTTGGGATTGGGGACAGTAACAGAGACCCAGTACTTC. Protein: CARSLGLGTVTETQYF.

This clone was detected only once. The chain couples TRBV14 to TRBJ2-7, with D maybe TRBD2 (5 bases). Looked up from germline, CDR1 is SGHDN and CDR2 is FVKESK. The CDR3 is made up of 13 amino acids. V lost 6 bases and J lost 2, with 11 bases in between. Here the CDR3 DNA reads TGTGCCAGCAGTGACCTGGGAGCCTACGAGCAGTACTTC. Translated: CASSDLGAYEQYF.

This clone was observed a handful of times. The DNA of the CDR3 is TGTGCCAGCAGCTTCGGAGGGTCAGATACGCAGTATTTT. Protein: CASSFGGSDTQYF. V is TRBV11-2 and J is TRBJ2-3; D might be TRBD2 (6 bases). The CDR3 is made up of 13 amino acids. V was cut by 3 bases and J by 4 bases, with 8 bases left in between. Germline V CDR1 and CDR2: SGHAT, FQNNGV.

The gene calls are TRBV4-3 and TRBJ2-7; 7 bases agree with TRBD2. V was pared by 0 bases and J by 0 bases, with 5 bases of the junction left unmatched. CDR1 is LGHNA and CDR2 is YSLEER in the germline V gene. The CDR3 runs 16 residues. This CDR3 reads CASSQDPAGSSYEQYF. CDR3 DNA: TGCGCCAGCAGCCAAGATCCAGCGGGGAGCTCCTACGAGCAGTACTTC.

This chain joins TRBV6-5 and TRBJ2-5, with 11 bases identical to TRBD2. V trimming: 4 bases; J trimming: 5 bases; junction bases outside the gene matches: 3. The CDR3 is 14 amino acids. Germline CDR1 MNHEY, CDR2 SVGAGI. The CDR3 nucleotides read TGTGCCAGCAGTTTAGCGGGGGGGCCGGAGACCCAGTACTTC. Protein product: CASSLAGGPETQYF.

This sequence joins TRBV27 and TRBJ2-1, with 8 positions matching TRBD1. This CDR3 region has 15 residues. The germline CDR1 and CDR2 sequences are MNHEY and SMNVEV (reference sequence). The ends lost 9 bases at V and 1 base at J; junction bases unmatched: 8. The CDR3 reads CARRSGGPSYNEQFF. The CDR3 DNA is TGTGCCAGGAGATCAGGGGGCCCGTCCTACAATGAGCAGTTCTTC.

CDR3 coding DNA: TGTGCCAGCAGTTACCCCTCGCCGGGGACAGGGTCCCCGAGGACCTACAATGAGCAGTTCTTC. Residues: CASSYPSPGTGSPRTYNEQFF. V gene TRBV6-2 or TRBV6-3 combines with J gene TRBJ2-1; 9 nucleotides align to TRBD1. V trimming: 2 bases; J trimming: 2 bases; junction bases outside the gene matches: 19. The CDR3 is 21 amino acids. The V gene's germline CDR1 is MNHEY and CDR2 SVGEGT.